These 10 T cell receptor beta chains were all obtained from the same sample, sequenced in a study of blood T cell repertoires in COVID-19. Sequencing used immunoSEQ multiplex PCR; TCRdb keeps in-frame clones, though not all of them. The data contain under 250,000 clones, under 95% of them singletons. Sequenced material: peripheral blood. These receptors all come from a man under 40 with acute or convalescent COVID-19.

V usage is TRBV4-1 and J usage is TRBJ1-6; possible D gene TRBD1, 6 bases. V was clipped by 2 bases and J by 10 bases, with 18 bases between them. The CDR3 covers 16 residues. Germline-derived CDR1 and CDR2 are MGHRA and YSYEKL. In DNA, the CDR3 is TGCGCCAGCAGCCAACCCCGACGGGGGGCGGAATCACCCCTCCACTTT. Residues: CASSQPRRGAESPLHF.

This chain uses TRBV2 with TRBJ1-2, with 7 bases fitting TRBD1. The CDR3 loop spans 14 amino acids. Germline V CDR1 and CDR2: SNHLY, FYNNEI. With 5 bases clipped from V and 0 bases from J, the junction kept 3 bases outside the gene matches. This CDR3 reads CASSRQGANYGYTF. DNA of the CDR3: TGTGCCAGCAGTAGGCAGGGGGCTAACTATGGCTACACCTTC.

The chain carries TRBV21-1 and TRBJ2-7; TRBD1, the D gene given by the table, was not confirmed from the DNA. TRBV21-1 is a documented pseudogene. This CDR3 has 16 residues. The CDR3 DNA sequence: TGTGCCAGCAGCAAAGCGCTTGGGGACAGGGATTACGAGCAGTACTTC. Protein sequence: CASSKALGDRDYEQYF.

The genes are TRBV18 and TRBJ2-1; D is perhaps TRBD2 (6 bases). The CDR3 has 17 residues. V was pared by 3 bases and J by 4 bases, with 19 bases between. The V gene's germline CDR1 is KGHSH and CDR2 LQKENI. In nucleotides, the CDR3 is TGTGCCAGCTCACCCGGCCATTTAGCGGAGATTTACAATGAGCAGTTCTTC. Protein sequence: CASSPGHLAEIYNEQFF.

The rearrangement joins TRBV5-4 to TRBJ2-4; 7 bases are a match to TRBD2. This CDR3 has 13 amino acids. J gave up 5 bases and V 4 bases, and 3 bases lay outside the gene matches. Germline lookup yields CDR1 SGHNT and CDR2 YYREEE (reference sequence). DNA of the CDR3: TGTGCCAGCAGCGGGAGGGCCGAAAACATTCAGTACTTC. This codes for CASSGRAENIQYF.

This rearrangement joins TRBV5-1 to TRBJ2-1, with D tentatively TRBD2 (6 bases). V gave up 1 base and J gave up 5 bases, with 16 bases separating them. The CDR3 is 16 amino acids. CDR1 SGHRS and CDR2 YFSETQ come from the germline V gene. The CDR3 DNA sequence: TGCGCCAGCAGCTTGTACGGTGGGAGGTTCGACAATGAGCAGTTCTTC. This encodes CASSLYGGRFDNEQFF.

In this sample, this clone turned up a few times. The rearrangement joins TRBV29-1 to TRBJ2-2; 9 nucleotides match TRBD2. V gave up 4 bases and J gave up 0 bases; unmatched junction bases: 6. The CDR3 consists of 16 residues. Germline V gene sequence: CDR1 SQVTM, CDR2 ANQGSEA. The CDR3 bases are TGCAGCGTTGTTGGGGCTAGCGGGGCGAACACCGGGGAGCTGTTTTTT. Its translation: CSVVGASGANTGELFF.

V and J are TRBV28 and TRBJ1-2, with a possible D match to TRBD1 (6 bases). This CDR3 is built from 12 residues. V dropped 3 bases and J dropped 4 bases, with 6 bases sitting between them. The germline V gene has CDR1 MDHEN and CDR2 SYDVKM. The CDR3: CASSFRGYGYTF. Written as DNA, the CDR3 is TGTGCCAGCAGTTTCAGGGGCTATGGCTACACCTTC.

The chain links TRBV4-1 to TRBJ1-5; D ambiguous. The V and J ends lost 7 bases and 2 bases respectively, with 15 bases between them. CDR3 size: 15 residues. Germline assignment: CDR1 MGHRA and CDR2 YSYEKL. CDR3 sequence (DNA): TGCGCCAGCACCCCAGGCCCCAGTCGCAATCAGCCCCAGCATTTT. Amino acid sequence: CASTPGPSRNQPQHF.

The chain has TRBV9 and TRBJ1-1; D gene unclear. The CDR3 loop spans 13 amino acids. Germline lookup yields CDR1 SGDLS and CDR2 YYNGEE. V dropped 3 bases and J dropped 9 bases, with 15 bases sitting between them. CDR3 residues: CASSAGTPQKAFF. CDR3 coding DNA: TGTGCCAGCAGCGCAGGCACTCCTCAAAAAGCTTTCTTT.